These T cell receptor beta chains were read from a single sample in a study of regulatory T cells in long-lasting Graves disease. TCRdb used MiXCR to reprocess the multiplex PCR reads, holding one entry per CDR3 protein. The repertoire holds some 430,000 distinct CDR3 sequences, with 20% to 25% as singletons. The specimen was peripheral blood mononuclear cells (PBMCs), collected when the disease was refractory, from a patient treated with antithyroid drugs. These receptors came from a female donor with Graves disease. The CDR3 runs from the conserved cysteine through the conserved F or W. A D gene is named only where the DNA matches it firmly. Clone size is not always given. Where it is, it says once, few, many or a class for expanded clones.

>TRBD1|-|TRBJ1-5|TRBV20-1
CSAPQGAYSNQPQHF
TGCAGTGCTCCACAGGGGGCATATAGCAATCAGCCCCAGCATTTT
>TRBD1|many|TRBJ1-5|TRBV28
CASSLWDRVGDISNQPQHF
TGTGCCAGCAGTTTGTGGGACAGGGTGGGGGATATAAGCAATCAGCCCCAGCATTTT
>TRBD2|many|TRBJ2-5|TRBV30
CAWSGGWETQYF
TGTGCCTGGAGCGGGGGGTGGGAGACCCAGTACTTC
>-|many|TRBJ1-6|TRBV7-2
CASSLVKGGGAPLHF
TGTGCCAGCAGCTTAGTAAAGGGTGGTGGAGCACCCCTCCACTTT
>-|many|TRBJ2-4|TRBV12-3/TRBV12-4
CASSPGVRNIQYF
TGTGCCAGCAGTCCCGGGGTAAGAAACATTCAGTACTTC
>-|many|TRBJ1-5|TRBV6-2/TRBV6-3
CASSEGGGGQPQHF
TGTGCCAGCAGTGAAGGAGGAGGGGGTCAGCCCCAGCATTTT
>TRBD2|-|TRBJ2-1|TRBV12-3/TRBV12-4
CASTPSGSGYEQFF
TGTGCCAGCACCCCCAGCGGGAGTGGGTATGAGCAGTTCTTC
>-|few|TRBJ1-2|TRBV7-9
CASSPPPTGLPYGYTF
TGTGCCAGCAGCCCTCCCCCGACAGGACTGCCCTATGGCTACACCTTC
>TRBD2|many|TRBJ2-7|TRBV6-2/TRBV6-3
CASRPLAGGSYEQYF
TGTGCCAGCAGACCACTAGCGGGGGGGAGTTACGAGCAGTACTTC
>-|few|TRBJ1-1|TRBV9
CASSETGRDTEAFF
TGTGCCAGCAGCGAAACAGGGAGGGACACTGAAGCTTTCTTT
>TRBD1|many|TRBJ1-4|TRBV12-3/TRBV12-4
CASRIQGDEKLFF
TGTGCCAGCAGAATTCAGGGGGACGAAAAACTGTTTTTT
>-|many|TRBJ1-1|TRBV2
CASSDKGLVGTEAFF
TGTGCCAGCAGTGATAAGGGCTTGGTAGGAACTGAAGCTTTCTTT
>-|-|TRBJ2-2|TRBV20-1
CSARSTNTGELFF
TGCAGTGCTAGATCTACGAACACCGGGGAGCTGTTTTTT
>TRBD1|many|TRBJ1-5|TRBV6-1
CASRPGTGSHSNQPQHF
TGTGCCAGCAGACCCGGGACAGGCAGCCATAGCAATCAGCCCCAGCATTTT
>TRBD1|-|TRBJ1-1|TRBV7-9
CASSLRYRDRVNTEAFF
TGTGCCAGCAGCTTAAGATACCGGGACAGGGTAAACACTGAAGCTTTCTTT
>TRBD2|-|TRBJ2-3|TRBV6-1
CASSEAEGLAGHTDTQYF
TGTGCCAGCAGTGAAGCGGAAGGGCTAGCGGGGCACACAGATACGCAGTATTTT
>-|many|TRBJ2-7|TRBV27
CATSLWGLEQYF
TGTGCCACTTCTTTATGGGGACTCGAGCAGTACTTC
>-|many|TRBJ1-4|TRBV28
CASRGAFNEKLFF
TGTGCCAGCAGGGGGGCTTTCAATGAAAAACTGTTTTTT
>-|many|TRBJ1-1|TRBV2
CASVLDTEAFF
TGTGCCAGTGTTTTGGACACTGAAGCTTTCTTT
>-|few|TRBJ2-7|TRBV7-2
CASSLAWQEEQYF
TGTGCCAGCAGCTTAGCGTGGCAGGAGGAGCAGTACTTC
>-|-|TRBJ2-7|TRBV4-3
CASSQEPWDTYEQYF
TGCGCCAGCAGCCAAGAACCCTGGGACACTTACGAGCAGTACTTC
>-|many|TRBJ2-7|TRBV2
CASTLTGYEQYF
TGTGCCAGCACCCTGACAGGCTACGAGCAGTACTTC
>TRBD1|many|TRBJ1-5|TRBV6-1
CASSPGTGISNQPQHF
TGTGCCAGCAGTCCAGGGACAGGGATCAGCAATCAGCCCCAGCATTTT
>-|few|TRBJ2-7|TRBV12-3/TRBV12-4
CASNFGGTYEQYF
TGTGCCAGCAATTTTGGGGGCACCTACGAGCAGTACTTC
>TRBD1|-|TRBJ2-2|TRBV20-1
CSARGRTGGANTGELFF
TGCAGTGCTAGAGGGCGGACAGGGGGCGCTAACACCGGGGAGCTGTTTTTT
>TRBD1|many|TRBJ2-7|TRBV28
CATHRTGVYEQYF
TGTGCCACCCACCGCACAGGGGTCTACGAGCAGTACTTC
>-|many|TRBJ1-5|TRBV6-5
CASSYSTGINQPQHF
TGTGCCAGCAGTTACTCGACCGGGATCAATCAGCCCCAGCATTTT
>TRBD2|once|TRBJ2-3|TRBV28
CASSLGGGATDTQYF
TGTGCCAGCAGTTTAGGGGGGGGTGCAACAGATACGCAGTATTTT
>-|few|TRBJ2-4|TRBV7-9
CASSLREVKNIQYF
TGTGCCAGCAGCTTGAGGGAGGTGAAAAACATTCAGTACTTC
>-|many|TRBJ1-1|TRBV24-1
CATSGPEPRAFF
TGTGCCACCAGTGGTCCGGAGCCAAGGGCTTTCTTT
>TRBD1|many|TRBJ1-3|TRBV7-8
CASSFDRAGGNTIYF
TGTGCCAGCAGCTTCGACAGGGCGGGAGGAAACACCATATATTTT
>-|many|TRBJ2-2|TRBV6-1
CASRAYSNTGELFF
TGTGCCAGCCGGGCCTACTCGAACACCGGGGAGCTGTTTTTT
>-|-|TRBJ1-2|TRBV6-2/TRBV6-3
CASSYSRQPYGYTF
TGTGCCAGCAGTTACTCCCGACAGCCGTATGGCTACACCTTC
>-|many|TRBJ2-6|TRBV28
CASGTGANVLTF
TGTGCCAGTGGCACTGGGGCCAACGTCCTGACTTTC
>-|few|TRBJ2-1|TRBV11-2
CASSFPGPPRDEQFF
TGTGCCAGCAGCTTTCCGGGTCCCCCGAGGGATGAGCAGTTCTTC
>TRBD1|many|TRBJ2-2|TRBV28
CASSSPRGRGELFF
TGTGCCAGCAGTTCACCCAGGGGGCGAGGGGAGCTGTTTTTT
>-|few|TRBJ2-7|TRBV5-5
CASSFAGKGYEQYF
TGTGCCAGCAGCTTTGCAGGGAAGGGGTACGAGCAGTACTTC
>-|-|TRBJ2-1|TRBV11-2
CASSTGQTNEQFF
TGTGCCAGCAGCACCGGACAGACAAATGAGCAGTTCTTC
>-|many|TRBJ1-1|TRBV27
CASSLSPGTRRTEAFF
TGTGCCAGCAGTTTATCCCCCGGGACCCGGAGGACTGAAGCTTTCTTT
>-|many|TRBJ1-5|TRBV7-8
CASSLEPLAGEYSNQPQHF
TGTGCCAGCAGCTTAGAGCCGTTGGCAGGTGAATATAGCAATCAGCCCCAGCATTTT
>TRBD2|many|TRBJ2-5|TRBV12-3/TRBV12-4
CASSPRTSSKETQYF
TGTGCCAGCAGTCCGCGGACTAGCTCGAAAGAGACCCAGTACTTC
>-|-|TRBJ2-3|TRBV20-1
CSARDGRGTDTQYF
TGCAGTGCTAGAGATGGGCGGGGCACAGATACGCAGTATTTT
>-|many|TRBJ2-7|TRBV20-1
CSASDASMVNEQYF
TGCAGTGCTAGTGATGCCAGCATGGTCAACGAGCAGTACTTC
>TRBD2|-|TRBJ2-2|TRBV29-1
CSARTSGGAATGELFF
TGCAGCGCCCGGACTAGCGGGGGGGCGGCCACCGGGGAGCTGTTTTTT
>-|-|TRBJ2-5|TRBV4-3
CASSQNGRNQETQYF
TGCGCCAGCAGCCAAAACGGACGGAACCAAGAGACCCAGTACTTC
>-|many|TRBJ2-5|TRBV20-1
CSVRDDPGYQETQYF
TGCAGTGTTCGGGACGACCCCGGGTACCAAGAGACCCAGTACTTC
>-|many|TRBJ2-5|TRBV20-1
CSASAASGLLGAETQYF
TGCAGTGCTAGTGCAGCTAGCGGCCTCTTGGGGGCAGAGACCCAGTACTTC
>TRBD2|many|TRBJ2-5|TRBV12-3/TRBV12-4
CASSLREGLKETQYF
TGTGCCAGCAGTTTAAGGGAGGGGTTGAAGGAGACCCAGTACTTC
>TRBD1|few|TRBJ2-2|TRBV27
CASSFEPQGTGELFF
TGTGCCAGCAGTTTTGAGCCACAGGGGACCGGGGAGCTGTTTTTT
>-|-|TRBJ2-3|TRBV11-2
CASSLDQGVGDTQYF
TGTGCCAGCAGCTTAGATCAAGGGGTTGGGGATACGCAGTATTTT